Detailed here is one T cell receptor beta chain. No antigen is known for it. The sample belongs to a study of shared clonotypes between healthy human individuals. Points from the study as a whole: Memory subsets generally showed lower estimated richness than naive subsets.

Looked up from germline, CDR1 is SEHNR and CDR2 is FQNEAQ (reference sequence). Trimming took 1 base from V and 2 from J, leaving 17 bases between them. The CDR3 is 17 amino acids. Data came from immunoSEQ multiplex PCR; TCRdb stores just in-frame clones and leaves some out. The sample shows millions of clones, more than 90% of them seen only once. This sequence originates from a man aged 18 to 30 in good health. The chain couples TRBV7-9 to TRBJ2-5; either TRBD1 or TRBD2 may fit D (5 bases each). The material sequenced was naive CD4+ T cells sorted from blood. Subset noted: CD45RA+ positively selected. The CDR3 nucleotides read TGTGCCAGCAGCTTAGTGAGAGGGGCGCCAGGGCAAGAGACCCAGTACTTC. This encodes CASSLVRGAPGQETQYF.